The 26 T cell receptor beta chains below come from one sample, sequenced in a study of cytomegalovirus exposure and HLA in healthy donors. It was with 60 Vbeta and 13 Jbeta primers that the PCR ran. The table came from immunoSEQ multiplex PCR; TCRdb's copy has only in-frame clones and leaves some out. In all, the sample yields about 120,000 clones. Source material: PBMCs. The receptors stem from a woman in her 40s in good health and CMV-seropositive.

The chain links TRBV19 to TRBJ2-7; 11 nucleotides agree with TRBD1. The CDR3 has 14 residues. Losses at the gene ends were 6 bases for V and 3 bases for J; bases not matched to a gene: 4. Per germline, CDR1 LNHDA and CDR2 SQIVND (reference sequence). As DNA, the CDR3 is TGTGCCAGTAGAGGACAGGGGGCAGACTACGAGCAGTACTTC. Translation gives CASRGQGADYEQYF.

This chain uses TRBV21-1 with TRBJ2-3; the table's D gene call, TRBD2, was not cross checked with the DNA. TRBV21-1 is an annotated pseudogene. The CDR3 contains 15 residues. For the CDR3, the DNA is TGTGCCAGGGGTACTAGATACGCTAGCACAGATACGCAGTATTTT. Translation gives CARGTRYASTDTQYF.

V usage is TRBV9 and J usage is TRBJ2-7, with 9 bases identical to TRBD2. The CDR3 runs 15 residues. Germline values: CDR1 SGDLS, CDR2 YYNGEE. Trimming at V came to 3 bases and at J to 4 bases, leaving 8 bases not matched to a gene. CDR3 amino acids: CASSESSGEVYEQYF. In DNA, the CDR3 is TGTGCCAGCAGCGAATCTAGCGGGGAGGTGTACGAGCAGTACTTC.

V and J are TRBV6-5 and TRBJ2-5; D not certain. TRBJ2-7 matches the DNA end more closely, so the J call is doubtful. Germline values: CDR1 MNHEY, CDR2 SVGAGI. The CDR3 runs 15 residues. The CDR3 DNA follows: TGTGCCAGCAGTCGAGGCGGTCTCGGATCCTACGAGCAGTACTTC. This encodes CASSRGGLGSYEQYF.

The gene calls are TRBV14 and TRBJ2-7; the D is unclear. Between the trimmed V and J ends, which lost 1 base and 7 bases, there was a span of 11 bases. The germline gives CDR1 SGHDN, CDR2 FVKESK. The CDR3 totals 13 residues. CDR3 DNA: TGTGCCAGCAGCCAAGCCGGTTTTGGTGAGCAGTACTTC. Amino acid sequence: CASSQAGFGEQYF.

The gene calls are TRBV5-6 and TRBJ2-2; 8 bases align to TRBD2. J was trimmed by 5 bases and V by 0 bases; bases with no gene match: 9. The length of the CDR3 is 17 residues. CDR1 and CDR2 (germline): SGHDT, YYEEEE. The CDR3 bases are TGTGCCAGCAGCTTGGGGCTAAGTCCTAGCGGGACCGGGGAGCTGTTTTTT. Protein sequence: CASSLGLSPSGTGELFF.

This rearrangement joins TRBV2 to TRBJ2-2; no definite D call. The CDR3 sequence is 14 residues long. The V gene lost 3 bases and the J gene lost 0 bases, with 5 bases spanning the gap. Germline assignment: CDR1 SNHLY and CDR2 FYNNEI. The CDR3 nucleotides read TGTGCCAGCAGTGACCAGGCGAACACCGGGGAGCTGTTTTTT. It is translated as CASSDQANTGELFF.

V is TRBV15 and J is TRBJ1-5; 8 bases are shared with TRBD1. Germline trimming cut 0 bases from V and 4 bases from J; bases unmatched to any gene: 14. Germline CDR1 reads LNHNV; CDR2 reads YYDKDF (reference sequence). The CDR3 spans 19 residues. CDR3 in DNA: TGTGCCACCAGCAGAGATTCAGGGAGGGGCAGGGGGCGGAATCAGCCCCAGCATTTT. It is translated as CATSRDSGRGRGRNQPQHF.

The V gene is TRBV7-6, the J gene TRBJ2-7; 7 positions match TRBD1. The CDR3 covers 14 residues. CDR1 is SGHVS, CDR2 FNYEAQ, per germline. With 5 bases clipped from V and 3 bases from J, the junction kept 7 bases outside the gene matches. The CDR3 here is CASSHGQANYEQYF. CDR3 DNA: TGTGCCAGCAGCCACGGACAGGCAAACTACGAGCAGTACTTC.

The J gene is TRBJ2-2, the V gene TRBV10-3; 8 nucleotides align to TRBD1. Trimming cost V 6 bases and J 3 bases; bases outside gene matches: 3. Germline CDR1 reads ENHRY; CDR2 reads SYGVKD. The length of the CDR3 is 14 residues. CDR3 bases: TGTGCCATCAGGGAGACAGGGGACACCGGGGAGCTGTTTTTT. Protein: CAIRETGDTGELFF.

The chain links TRBV28 to TRBJ2-1; 8 bases fit TRBD2. The V segment lost 7 bases and the J segment 8 bases; nucleotides outside the gene matches: 7. The CDR3 runs to 13 residues. CDR1 is MDHEN, CDR2 SYDVKM, per germline. The CDR3 region is CASNLGGADEQFF. CDR3 coding DNA: TGTGCCAGCAACCTCGGGGGGGCCGATGAGCAGTTCTTC.

The gene calls are TRBV7-9 and TRBJ2-1, with D maybe TRBD2 (6 bases). Germline V gene sequence: CDR1 SEHNR, CDR2 FQNEAQ (reference sequence). Trimming left V 3 bases short and J 8 bases short, with 14 bases between. This CDR3 has 14 residues. The CDR3 loop reads CASSLGRSGDEQFF. CDR3 bases: TGTGCCAGCAGCTTGGGGAGGTCCGGGGATGAGCAGTTCTTC.

V and J are TRBV2 and TRBJ2-5; 10 bases are a match to TRBD2. The end of the DNA is better explained by TRBJ2-7, so the J call may be wrong. CDR3 length: 17 residues. Germline-derived CDR1 and CDR2 are SNHLY and FYNNEI. Here the CDR3 reads CAINKGLAGVNLYEQYF. Written as DNA, the CDR3 is TGTGCCATCAATAAGGGTCTAGCGGGAGTAAATCTTTACGAGCAGTACTTC.

The CDR3 DNA is TGTGCCACCAGCAGTGAGGGAGGGCCCTACGAGCAGTACTTC. It encodes CATSSEGGPYEQYF. The chain joins TRBV15 to TRBJ2-7; the match to TRBD2 covers 7 bases. V shed 3 bases and J 2 bases; nucleotides not matched to a gene: 4. This CDR3 region has 14 residues. The germline V gene has CDR1 LNHNV and CDR2 YYDKDF (reference sequence).

The rearrangement joins TRBV19 to TRBJ1-1; perhaps TRBD1 as D (5 bases). CDR1 is LNHDA and CDR2 is SQIVND in the germline V gene (reference sequence). V dropped 8 bases and J dropped 1 base, with 8 bases sitting between them. CDR3 length equals 12 residues. CDR3 coding DNA: TGTGCCAGTCAAGACAGGAACACTGAAGCTTTCTTT. This encodes CASQDRNTEAFF. Full variable domain (remainder filled in from reference TRBV19 and TRBJ1-1): DGGITQSPKYLFRKEGQNVTLSCEQNLNHDAMYWYRQDPGQGLRLIYYSQIVNDFQKGDIAEGYSVSREKKESFPLTVTSAQKNPTAFYLCASQDRNTEAFFGQGTRLTVV.

The chain links TRBV19 to TRBJ1-2, with D possibly TRBD1 on 6 matching bases. Germline V gene sequence: CDR1 LNHDA, CDR2 SQIVND (reference sequence). The CDR3 has 14 residues. The V end was cut by 5 bases, the J end by 2 bases, with 12 bases between. CDR3: CASSPRTVNYGYTF. The CDR3 DNA sequence: TGTGCCAGTAGTCCGAGGACAGTCAACTATGGCTACACCTTC.

This chain joins TRBV29-1 and TRBJ1-2; TRBD1 might be the D (5 bases). Germline V gene lookup returns CDR1 SQVTM and CDR2 ANQGSEA. Trimming stripped 8 bases from V and 5 bases from J, with 15 bases between. This CDR3 contains 12 residues. The CDR3 sequence is CSITGGRYGYTF. CDR3 nucleotide sequence: TGCAGCATCACCGGGGGTCGGTATGGCTACACCTTC.

The V call is TRBV4-2, the J call TRBJ1-5; D not certain. The CDR3 runs to 18 residues. V shed 0 bases and J shed 0 bases, with 15 bases lying between them. Germline CDR1 is LGHNA and CDR2 is YNFKEQ. CDR3 sequence (DNA): TGTGCCAGCAGCCAAGATCTATATGAGGCGTATAGCAATCAGCCCCAGCATTTT. This encodes CASSQDLYEAYSNQPQHF.

This chain links TRBV10-3 with TRBJ1-1; D is unclear. V lost 2 bases to trimming and J lost 0 bases, with 4 bases between them. Germline V gives CDR1 ENHRY, CDR2 SYGVKD. The CDR3 spans 13 residues. The CDR3, as DNA: TGTGCCATCAGTGAGAACTTGAACACTGAAGCTTTCTTT. This gives the protein CAISENLNTEAFF.

The chain carries TRBV6-4 and TRBJ2-3; no clear D. The CDR3 length is 13 residues. CDR1 is MRHNA, CDR2 SNTAGT, per germline. V lost 5 bases to trimming and J lost 2 bases, with 8 bases between them. CDR3 nucleotides: TGTGCCAGCAGTCCCGAGGTCACAGATACGCAGTATTTT. This sequence encodes CASSPEVTDTQYF.

In DNA form, the CDR3 reads TGTGCCAGCAGCCGCGGACTAGCCGGCACCGGGGAGCTGTTTTTT. The encoded protein is CASSRGLAGTGELFF. The J gene is TRBJ2-2, the V gene TRBV4-2; the match to TRBD2 covers 8 bases. Looked up from germline, CDR1 is LGHNA and CDR2 is YNFKEQ. J gave up 4 bases and V 4 bases, and 5 bases lay outside the gene matches. CDR3 length equals 15 residues.

The chain links TRBV13 to TRBJ2-3, with D maybe TRBD2 (5 bases). CDR3 length: 13 amino acids. Trimming stripped 5 bases from V and 2 bases from J, with 8 bases between. Germline V CDR1 and CDR2: PRHDT, FYEKMQ (reference sequence). In nucleotides, the CDR3 is TGTGCCAGCAGCGGGAGAACCACAGATACGCAGTATTTT. It translates to CASSGRTTDTQYF. Full variable domain (outside the CDR3, taken from reference TRBV13 and TRBJ2-3): AAGVIQSPRHLIKEKRETATLKCYPIPRHDTVYWYQQGPGQDPQFLISFYEKMQSDKGSIPDRFSAQQFSDYHSELNMSSLELGDSALYFCASSGRTTDTQYFGPGTRLTVL.

The rearrangement links TRBV19 to TRBJ1-5; D is undetermined. V gave up 1 base and J gave up 4 bases, with 8 bases separating them. Germline V lookup: CDR1 LNHDA, CDR2 SQIVND (reference sequence). This CDR3 comprises 14 residues. CDR3 sequence: CASSIGAQNQPQHF. The CDR3 DNA follows: TGTGCCAGTAGTATAGGGGCACAGAATCAGCCCCAGCATTTT.

The chain has TRBV5-4 and TRBJ2-2; 8 bases agree with TRBD1. V was pared by 3 bases and J by 8 bases, with 12 bases of the junction left unmatched. From germline, CDR1 is SGHNT and CDR2 YYREEE (reference sequence). CDR3 length: 16 residues. The CDR3 sequence: CASSYGSDRGGGELFF. CDR3 sequence (DNA): TGTGCCAGCAGCTATGGCAGTGACAGGGGAGGAGGGGAGCTGTTTTTT. Based on the CDR3 plus reference TRBV5-4 and TRBJ2-2, the full variable domain is ETGVTQSPTHLIKTRGQQVTLRCSSQSGHNTVSWYQQALGQGPQFIFQYYREEENGRGNFPPRFSGLQFPNYSSELNVNALELDDSALYLCASSYGSDRGGGELFFGEGSRLTVL.

The chain carries TRBV20-1 and TRBJ2-7; the D is unclear. This CDR3 contains 11 residues. Trimming pared 5 bases from V and 2 bases from J, leaving 7 bases between. The germline gives CDR1 DFQATT, CDR2 SNEGSKA (reference sequence). Written as DNA, the CDR3 is TGCAGTGCTTCCGACACCTACGAGCAGTACTTC. Its translation is CSASDTYEQYF.

Notes on this clone: Sequence at one end of the junction differs from germline and may be a read error. Other DNA sequences in this specimen translate into the identical CDR3. V and J are TRBV6-6 and TRBJ2-1; D remains ambiguous. Germline V gene sequence: CDR1 MNHNY, CDR2 SVGAGI (reference sequence). CDR3 length: 13 residues. CDR3 bases: TGTGCCAGCAGTCCCCTCCGTTACAGTGAGCAATTCTTC. Translating gives CASSPLRYSEQFF.